The 20 T cell receptor beta chains reported below all come from one sample, sequenced in a study of blood T cell repertoires in COVID-19. Libraries were prepared by immunoSEQ multiplex PCR; TCRdb keeps only in-frame clonotypes and omits some of them. Counted here are 95,000 to 150,000 clones, around 78% occurring once; the ten biggest clones make up over 2%. The sample consisted of peripheral blood. These receptors were obtained from a man between 65 and 85 years old with acute or convalescent COVID-19.

This chain connects TRBV6-5 to TRBJ2-1; 12 positions agree with TRBD2. The V and J ends lost 7 bases and 6 bases, in that order; junction bases with no gene match: 7. This CDR3 is 15 amino acids long. The germline CDR1 and CDR2 sequences are MNHEY and SVGAGI. The CDR3 loop is CASTPLAGGRNEQFF. The CDR3 DNA reads TGTGCCAGCACCCCTCTAGCGGGGGGGCGCAATGAGCAGTTCTTC.

DNA for the CDR3: TGTGCCAGCAGTGAGGGGACAGGGGGCAACTATGGCTACACCTTC. Protein sequence: CASSEGTGGNYGYTF. The chain couples TRBV25-1 to TRBJ1-2, with 12 nucleotides matching TRBD1. CDR1 and CDR2 from the germline V gene are MGHDK and SYGVNS. The CDR3 totals 15 residues. Unmatched junction bases numbered 1, after V lost 3 bases and J lost 2 bases.

This clone was seen a single time. The rearrangement links TRBV24-1 to TRBJ1-4, with a weak D call TRBD1 (6 bases). The CDR3 covers 16 residues. The V and J ends lost 3 bases and 4 bases respectively, with 14 bases between them. Germline V gene data show CDR1 as KGHDR and CDR2 as SFDVKD. The CDR3 sequence is CATSDPTGPDNEKLFF. Here the CDR3 DNA reads TGTGCCACCAGTGATCCGACAGGTCCCGATAATGAAAAACTGTTTTTT.

The rearrangement links TRBV5-5 to TRBJ2-7; 9 nucleotides line up with TRBD1. The CDR3 consists of 15 residues. With 4 bases clipped from V and 9 bases from J, the junction kept 14 bases outside the gene matches. From germline, CDR1 is SGHKS and CDR2 YYEKEE (reference sequence). For the CDR3, the DNA is TGTGCCAGCAGCCGATTACCGGGACAGGGAGTGGGGCAGTACTTC. It is translated as CASSRLPGQGVGQYF. Variable domain in full (rest from reference TRBV5-5 and TRBJ2-7): DAGVTQSPTHLIKTRGQQVTLRCSPISGHKSVSWYQQVLGQGPQFIFQYYEKEERGRGNFPDRFSARQFPNYSSELNVNALLLGDSALYLCASSRLPGQGVGQYFGPGTRLTVT.

This rearrangement joins TRBV6-2 or TRBV6-3 to TRBJ2-7; 10 bases are shared with TRBD2. With V trimmed by 2 bases and J by 3 bases, 10 bases remained unmatched. Per the germline V gene, CDR1 is MNHEY and CDR2 is SVGEGT. The CDR3 covers 17 residues. The chain's CDR3 is CASSYLPLAGGFYEQYF. As DNA, the CDR3 is TGTGCCAGCAGTTACCTTCCCTTAGCGGGGGGCTTCTACGAGCAGTACTTC.

J is TRBJ1-2 and V is TRBV5-4; 9 nucleotides line up with TRBD1. CDR3 length equals 17 residues. V was pared by 0 bases and J by 5 bases, with 11 bases of the junction left unmatched. Germline V gene lookup returns CDR1 SGHNT and CDR2 YYREEE (reference sequence). CDR3 in amino acids: CASSLEGTGIPMYGYTF. CDR3 nucleotide sequence: TGTGCCAGCAGCTTGGAAGGGACAGGGATCCCCATGTATGGCTACACCTTC. The variable domain in full, with the rest retrieved from reference TRBV5-4 and TRBJ1-2, is ETGVTQSPTHLIKTRGQQVTLRCSSQSGHNTVSWYQQALGQGPQFIFQYYREEENGRGNFPPRFSGLQFPNYSSELNVNALELDDSALYLCASSLEGTGIPMYGYTFGSGTRLTVV.

The rearrangement joins TRBV6-5 to TRBJ1-1, with D maybe TRBD1 (6 bases). Trimming removed 2 bases from V and 1 base from J, with 14 bases in between. The CDR3 consists of 16 residues. CDR1 is MNHEY, CDR2 SVGAGI, per germline. CDR3 DNA sequence: TGTGCCAGCAGTTACCTGGCAGGGGCTACGAACACTGAAGCTTTCTTT. It codes for CASSYLAGATNTEAFF.

The genes are TRBV7-9 and TRBJ1-2; 8 positions match TRBD1. The CDR3 extends over 16 amino acids. The ends lost 4 bases at V and 4 bases at J; junction bases unmatched: 11. Germline CDR1 and CDR2: SEHNR and FQNEAQ (reference sequence). The CDR3 DNA reads as TGTGCCAGCAGCTCAGGGGGGCAGGGGGCGATCTATGGCTACACCTTC. Translated: CASSSGGQGAIYGYTF.

The chain recombines TRBV4-3 with TRBJ1-4, with no clear D. The CDR3 runs 15 residues. V was trimmed by 0 bases and J by 8 bases, leaving 13 bases between them. Germline CDR1 reads LGHNA; CDR2 reads YSLEER. In nucleotides, the CDR3 is TGCGCCAGCAGCCAAGATTCTATAAGAGGGGAAAAACTGTTTTTT. The encoded protein is CASSQDSIRGEKLFF.

This chain links TRBV6-2 or TRBV6-3 with TRBJ1-2; D might be TRBD1 (6 bases). CDR1 is MNHEY, CDR2 SVGEGT, per germline. This CDR3 has 17 residues. Trimming removed 2 bases at V and 4 bases at J, with 20 bases between. The CDR3: CASSYDQGQWLGYGYTF. CDR3 DNA: TGTGCCAGCAGTTACGACCAGGGGCAGTGGTTAGGCTATGGCTACACCTTC.

The chain recombines TRBV5-4 with TRBJ2-3, with TRBD2 as a possible D gene (7 bases). Germline V gene data show CDR1 as SGHNT and CDR2 as YYREEE (reference sequence). The CDR3 is made up of 14 amino acids. Between the trimmed V and J ends, which lost 3 bases and 2 bases, there was a span of 10 bases. The CDR3 is CASSWGGTTDTQYF. CDR3 DNA: TGTGCCAGCAGCTGGGGGGGCACCACAGATACGCAGTATTTT.

This chain uses TRBV30 with TRBJ2-5; 7 bases fit TRBD1. CDR1 and CDR2 from the germline V gene are GTSNPN and SVGIG (reference sequence). Trimming removed 0 bases from V and 5 bases from J; junction bases left unmatched: 6. This CDR3 is built from 14 residues. This chain's CDR3 is CAWSVKGALETQYF. The CDR3 DNA follows: TGTGCCTGGAGTGTTAAGGGGGCGCTGGAGACCCAGTACTTC.

The rearrangement links TRBV20-1 to TRBJ1-5; unclear D gene. V was cut by 4 bases and J by 0 bases, with 16 bases left in between. This CDR3 spans 16 amino acids. Germline-derived CDR1 and CDR2 are DFQATT and SNEGSKA (reference sequence). The CDR3 DNA follows: TGCAGTGCTATTGAGGCCACCCGTTATAGCAATCAGCCCCAGCATTTT. This sequence encodes CSAIEATRYSNQPQHF.

The rearrangement joins TRBV15 to TRBJ1-1, with D possibly matching TRBD1 (5 bases). Germline loops: CDR1 LNHNV, CDR2 YYDKDF (reference sequence). Trimming removed 1 base at V and 1 base at J, with 10 bases between. The CDR3 extends over 15 amino acids. CDR3: CATSRVGPPNTEAFF. CDR3 sequence (DNA): TGTGCCACCAGCAGAGTGGGGCCCCCGAACACTGAAGCTTTCTTT.

The chain is built from TRBV6-2 or TRBV6-3 and TRBJ1-2, with D possibly matching TRBD1 (5 bases). The CDR3 is 12 residues long. V gave up 2 bases and J gave up 8 bases, with 9 bases separating them. The V gene's germline CDR1 is MNHEY and CDR2 SVGEGT. CDR3 coding DNA: TGTGCCAGCAGTTACGGTACAGGAGGCTACACCTTC. Protein: CASSYGTGGYTF.

In DNA, the CDR3 is TGTGCCAGCAGCTTAGAGGTCAGGGTAGGGCAGTTCTTC. It specifies CASSLEVRVGQFF. V and J are TRBV11-2 and TRBJ2-1, with a possible D match to TRBD1 (5 bases). Per germline, CDR1 SGHAT and CDR2 FQNNGV. Trimming cost V 0 bases and J 12 bases, with 12 bases left between them. This CDR3 is built from 13 residues.

The chain uses TRBV9 and TRBJ1-1; D perhaps matches TRBD1 (5 bases). V was trimmed by 6 bases and J by 11 bases, leaving 20 bases between them. From germline, CDR1 is SGDLS and CDR2 YYNGEE. The CDR3 is 13 amino acids. The CDR3 loop reads CASTVLDTPRAFF. CDR3 sequence (DNA): TGTGCCAGCACCGTCTTGGACACCCCAAGGGCTTTCTTT.

CDR3 in amino acids: CASSLAPAGAYGYTF. CDR3 nucleotide sequence: TGTGCCAGCAGTTTGGCCCCGGCAGGGGCGTATGGCTACACCTTC. V usage is TRBV27 and J usage is TRBJ1-2; TRBD1 is a possible D gene (6 bases). V gave up 3 bases and J gave up 5 bases, with 16 bases separating them. Germline V gene lookup returns CDR1 MNHEY and CDR2 SMNVEV (reference sequence). This CDR3 comprises 15 residues.

The rearrangement links TRBV27 to TRBJ1-1; D gene unclear. The CDR3 loop spans 14 amino acids. V was pared by 4 bases and J by 1 base, with 10 bases between. Germline V CDR1 and CDR2: MNHEY, SMNVEV (reference sequence). CDR3 nucleotides: TGTGCCAGCAGTTGGCGGGGTGGGAACACTGAAGCTTTCTTT. Protein product: CASSWRGGNTEAFF.

V and J are TRBV12-3 or TRBV12-4 and TRBJ1-5; D call uncertain. The length of the CDR3 is 13 residues. The V and J ends lost 8 bases and 3 bases respectively, with 11 bases between them. This chain's CDR3 is CASRRADNQPQHF. In DNA, the CDR3 is TGTGCCAGCCGGAGGGCAGACAATCAGCCCCAGCATTTT.